One sample yielded the 9 T cell receptor beta chains listed below, sequenced in a study of T cells in Graves' hyperthyroidism and ophthalmopathy. Amplified TCR beta CDR3 regions came from RNA transcripts. The HTBI primer set was used in a first-round RT-PCR of the TCR CDR3. TCRdb independently ran MiXCR on the multiplex PCR reads; one entry per CDR3 protein. The table records about 570,000 distinct CDR3 sequences, roughly 46% of them present only once. Sequenced input: peripheral blood or thyroid tissue (not recorded which). The receptors originated from an adult woman with Graves' disease, either hyperthyroidism or ophthalmopathy (not recorded which).

This clonotype was observed many times. V and J are TRBV5-1 and TRBJ2-5, with D perhaps matching TRBD1 (7 bases). V was pared by 3 bases and J by 1 base, with 13 bases between. Germline CDR1 reads SGHRS; CDR2 reads YFSETQ. The CDR3 runs to 15 residues. The CDR3 spells CASSWGDRSQETQYF. CDR3 sequence (DNA): TGCGCCAGCAGCTGGGGGGACAGATCCCAAGAGACCCAGTACTTC.

The V call is TRBV10-3, the J call TRBJ1-5, with 8 bases identical to TRBD1. The CDR3 has 12 amino acids. Germline V CDR1 and CDR2: ENHRY, SYGVKD. V lost 8 bases and J lost 14; bases outside the gene matches: 11. This CDR3 is CAIRQGAEDEHF. The CDR3 DNA reads TGTGCCATCCGGCAGGGGGCAGAGGACGAGCATTTT.

The chain combines TRBV7-8 with TRBJ1-5; no firm D call. Deletions cut 8 bases from V and 1 base from J, with 6 bases between. From germline, CDR1 is SGHVS and CDR2 FQNEAQ. The CDR3 covers 12 residues. CDR3 nucleotides: TGTGCCAGCGGCGGCAGCAATCAGCCCCAGCATTTT. It translates to CASGGSNQPQHF.

Notes on this clonotype: A much larger clone differs from this one at a single base, so this may be a read error. The rearrangement joins TRBV5-4 to TRBJ2-2; TRBD2 aligns across 11 bases. The germline V gene encodes CDR1 SGHNT and CDR2 YYREEE (reference sequence). The CDR3 consists of 15 residues. CDR3 DNA: TGTGCCAGCAGCAATAGCGGGAGGGGGACCGTGGAGCTGTTTTTT. Its translation is CASSNSGRGTVELFF. The full variable domain, its missing parts supplied by reference TRBV5-4 and TRBJ2-2, is ETGVTQSPTHLIKTRGQQVTLRCSSQSGHNTVSWYQQALGQGPQFIFQYYREEENGRGNFPPRFSGLQFPNYSSELNVNALELDDSALYLCASSNSGRGTVELFFGEGSRLTVL.

There are a few counts of this clonotype. This rearrangement joins TRBV10-3 to TRBJ1-6, with a tentative D call TRBD1 (5 bases). Germline CDR1 ENHRY, CDR2 SYGVKD. The CDR3 is made up of 15 amino acids. V gave up 2 bases and J gave up 8 bases, with 13 bases separating them. CDR3 bases: TGTGCCATCAGTGAGGGCAGGGCAGCGTATTCACCCCTCCACTTT. Translating it yields CAISEGRAAYSPLHF.

This clonotype came up a few times. The chain combines TRBV7-6 with TRBJ1-2, with 8 bases that match TRBD1. Germline assignment: CDR1 SGHVS and CDR2 FNYEAQ. The CDR3 totals 14 residues. J gave up 7 bases and V 6 bases, and 10 bases lay outside the gene matches. In DNA, the CDR3 is TGTGCCAGCAGGTCACCGGACAGGGTTGGTGGCTACACCTTC. This gives the protein CASRSPDRVGGYTF. Filled out from reference TRBV7-6 and TRBJ1-2, the complete variable domain reads GAGVSQSPRYKVTKRGQDVALRCDPISGHVSLYWYRQALGQGPEFLTYFNYEAQQDKSGLPNDRFSAERPEGSISTLTIQRTEQRDSAMYRCASRSPDRVGGYTFGSGTRLTVV.

In its sample, this clonotype was seen a few times. The gene calls are TRBV28 and TRBJ2-2; the D gene is possibly TRBD2 (5 bases). Germline lookup yields CDR1 MDHEN and CDR2 SYDVKM. The CDR3 is made up of 13 amino acids. Trimming took 10 bases from V and 6 from J, leaving 15 bases between them. The CDR3 reads CATRTSGSGELFF. Written as DNA, the CDR3 is TGTGCCACCCGTACGTCGGGGTCCGGGGAGCTGTTTTTT.

Details on this clonotype: Being one base from a much bigger clone, this may be a read error. The CDR3 DNA sequence: TGTGCCACCAGTTGGGCAAGGGAGACCCAGTACTTC. This codes for CATSWARETQYF. The rearrangement joins TRBV6-5 to TRBJ2-5; D not resolved. The CDR3 spans 12 residues. CDR1 MNHEY and CDR2 SVGAGI come from the germline V gene.

This clonotype was counted once. The chain is built from TRBV14 and TRBJ2-6; maybe TRBD1 (5 bases). This CDR3 contains 15 residues. CDR1 is SGHDN, CDR2 FVKESK, per germline. V was cut by 2 bases and J by 4 bases, with 9 bases left in between. The CDR3 region has the DNA TGTGCCAGCAGCCAAAGCCGACAGGGGGCCAACGTCCTGACTTTC. Its protein is CASSQSRQGANVLTF.